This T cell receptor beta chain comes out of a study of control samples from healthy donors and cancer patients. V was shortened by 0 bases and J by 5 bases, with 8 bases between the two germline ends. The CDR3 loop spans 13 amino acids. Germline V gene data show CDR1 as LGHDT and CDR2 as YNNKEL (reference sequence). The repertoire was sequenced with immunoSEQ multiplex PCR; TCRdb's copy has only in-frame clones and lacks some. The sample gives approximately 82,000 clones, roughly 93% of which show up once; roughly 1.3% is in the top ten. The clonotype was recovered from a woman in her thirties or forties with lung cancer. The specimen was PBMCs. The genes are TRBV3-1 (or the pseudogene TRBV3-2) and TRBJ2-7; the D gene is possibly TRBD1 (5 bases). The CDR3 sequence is CASSQESGHEQYF. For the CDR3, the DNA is TGTGCCAGCAGCCAAGAGTCAGGGCACGAGCAGTACTTC.